This is a list of T cell receptor beta chains from one sample in a study of beta chain features in type 1 diabetes. Only in-frame clones appear in the TCRdb table, and some are missing; sequencing was by immunoSEQ multiplex PCR. The sample gives fewer than 200,000 clones, around 10% of which show up once; approximately 0.46% is in the top ten. Sequenced input: central memory CD4+ T cells from blood. Receptors were obtained from a young man with type 1 diabetes. The CDR3 runs from the conserved cysteine through the conserved F or W. Each record gives: CDR3 length, J gene, clone size, V gene, D gene, CDR3 protein, CDR3 DNA. A D gene is named only where the DNA matches it firmly. Some rows mark clone size as missing; the rest say once, few, many or name a class of expanded clone.

15,TRBJ2-6,few,TRBV30,NA,CAWSEGGSGANVLTF,TGTGCCTGGAGTGAGGGGGGGTCTGGGGCCAACGTCCTGACTTTC
14,TRBJ1-3,few,TRBV6-1,NA,CASSHQAFGNTIYF,TGTGCCAGCAGTCATCAGGCGTTTGGAAACACCATATATTTT
18,TRBJ2-6,few,TRBV27,TRBD2,CASSNLAGALGGANVLTF,TGTGCCAGCAGCAATCTAGCGGGAGCTCTAGGGGGGGCCAACGTCCTGACTTTC
14,TRBJ1-2,many,TRBV2,NA,CASSEARQGSGYTF,TGTGCCAGCAGTGAGGCTCGGCAGGGGAGTGGCTACACCTTC
10,TRBJ1-2,many,TRBV29-1,NA,CSVEGGGYTF,TGCAGCGTTGAGGGAGGGGGCTACACCTTC
14,TRBJ2-7,few,TRBV19,TRBD1,CASSTGQGTYEQYF,TGTGCCAGTAGTACGGGACAGGGGACGTACGAGCAGTACTTC
14,TRBJ2-3,few,TRBV19,TRBD2,CASSISGTRDTQYF,TGTGCCAGTAGTATTAGCGGGACCAGGGATACGCAGTATTTT
13,TRBJ2-1,NA,TRBV7-2,NA,CASSLAGLNEQFF,TGTGCCAGCAGCTTAGCCGGACTCAATGAGCAGTTCTTC
11,TRBJ2-7,few,TRBV20-1,NA,CSARQAIEQYF,TGCAGTGCTAGACAGGCTATCGAGCAGTACTTC
16,TRBJ2-2,NA,TRBV5-6,NA,CASREAGTHDTGELFF,TGTGCCAGCAGAGAGGCCGGGACACATGACACCGGGGAGCTGTTTTTT
16,TRBJ2-3,once,TRBV19,TRBD1,CASTLRRTGAPDTQYF,TGTGCCAGTACCCTCCGGCGGACAGGGGCTCCAGATACGCAGTATTTT
17,TRBJ1-5,NA,TRBV7-3,NA,CASSLIRNPGVNQPQHF,TGTGCCAGCAGCTTAATACGCAACCCAGGGGTCAATCAGCCCCAGCATTTT
13,TRBJ2-1,few,TRBV18,TRBD1,CASSHTGDDEQFF,TGTGCCAGCTCACATACAGGGGACGATGAGCAGTTCTTC
14,TRBJ2-1,NA,TRBV6-5,TRBD2,CASRETSGNNEQFF,TGTGCCAGCCGTGAAACTAGCGGAAACAATGAGCAGTTCTTC
14,TRBJ2-5,NA,TRBV29-1,TRBD1,CSADGGQGQETQYF,TGCAGCGCGGATGGGGGACAGGGCCAAGAGACCCAGTACTTC
12,TRBJ1-2,NA,TRBV29-1,NA,CSVAGGLAGYTF,TGCAGCGTTGCTGGTGGGCTGGCTGGCTACACCTTC
14,TRBJ2-7,NA,TRBV30,TRBD2,CAWSVLADYGEQYF,TGTGCCTGGAGTGTACTAGCGGACTACGGCGAGCAGTACTTC
16,TRBJ2-7,few,TRBV30,TRBD1,CAWSKTGTGGTYEQYF,TGTGCCTGGAGTAAAACCGGGACAGGGGGCACCTACGAGCAGTACTTC
11,TRBJ2-1,NA,TRBV19,TRBD1,CASSDRDQQFF,TGTGCCAGTAGTGACAGGGACCAGCAGTTCTTC
14,TRBJ2-7,NA,TRBV27,NA,CASIFLRVSYEQYF,TGTGCCAGCATTTTCTTGCGGGTCTCCTACGAGCAGTACTTC
13,TRBJ2-7,NA,TRBV18,NA,CASSPGQYYEQYF,TGTGCCAGCTCACCGGGGCAGTACTACGAGCAGTACTTC
12,TRBJ2-3,NA,TRBV27,NA,CASINRAGTQYF,TGTGCCAGCATCAACAGGGCCGGTACGCAGTATTTT
16,TRBJ1-4,NA,TRBV9,NA,CASSVGVVQGPEKLFF,TGTGCCAGCAGCGTAGGAGTCGTACAGGGTCCTGAAAAACTGTTTTTT
13,TRBJ2-1,few,TRBV19,NA,CASTGASYNEQFF,TGTGCCAGTACAGGGGCGTCCTACAATGAGCAGTTCTTC
15,TRBJ2-6,NA,TRBV7-2,NA,CASSLGHSGANVLTF,TGTGCCAGCAGCTTAGGGCACTCTGGGGCCAACGTCCTGACTTTC
14,TRBJ2-5,few,TRBV30,NA,CAWSGRGLQETQYF,TGTGCCTGGAGTGGGAGGGGACTGCAAGAGACCCAGTACTTC
17,TRBJ2-3,few,TRBV10-3,TRBD2,CAISEATSGSYRDTQYF,TGTGCCATCAGTGAAGCTACTAGCGGGAGTTACCGAGATACGCAGTATTTT
14,TRBJ2-6,few,TRBV7-9,NA,CASSSHSGANVLTF,TGTGCCAGCAGCTCCCACTCTGGGGCCAACGTCCTGACTTTC
12,TRBJ2-5,few,TRBV6-5,NA,CASRTNQETQYF,TGTGCCAGCCGGACTAACCAAGAGACCCAGTACTTC
13,TRBJ2-1,NA,TRBV11-1,NA,CASGELGYNEQFF,TGTGCCAGCGGGGAGTTAGGCTACAATGAGCAGTTCTTC
15,TRBJ2-7,NA,TRBV5-1,TRBD2,CASSLGGLAGYEQYF,TGCGCCAGCAGCTTGGGTGGACTAGCGGGATACGAGCAGTACTTC
14,TRBJ2-3,few,TRBV11-2,TRBD1,CASSLGTGEDTQYF,TGTGCCAGCAGCTTAGGGACAGGGGAGGATACGCAGTATTTT
13,TRBJ2-7,NA,TRBV5-6,NA,CASSLILAGEQYF,TGTGCCAGCAGCTTGATCCTAGCTGGGGAGCAGTACTTC
12,TRBJ2-1,few,TRBV29-1,TRBD2,CSVGLANNEQFF,TGCAGCGTTGGACTAGCAAACAATGAGCAGTTCTTC
13,TRBJ1-1,few,TRBV5-4,NA,CVYRDAMNTEAFF,TGTGTGTACAGGGACGCGATGAACACTGAAGCTTTCTTT
15,TRBJ2-1,NA,TRBV5-1,TRBD2,CASSLDGTSSHEQFF,TGCGCCAGCAGCTTGGATGGGACTAGCTCCCATGAGCAGTTCTTC
18,TRBJ1-5,few,TRBV5-4,TRBD1,CASSLGLGGPGGNQPQHF,TGTGCCAGCAGCTTGGGCCTAGGGGGCCCGGGGGGCAATCAGCCCCAGCATTTT
15,TRBJ2-1,NA,TRBV4-3,NA,CASSQGRRFDNEQFF,TGCGCCAGCAGCCAAGGGAGGCGGTTCGACAATGAGCAGTTCTTC
15,TRBJ1-1,NA,TRBV6-5,NA,CASSYSRSADTEAFF,TGTGCCAGCAGTTACTCGAGGTCTGCTGACACTGAAGCTTTCTTT
14,TRBJ2-3,few,TRBV5-1,NA,CASSLVGSEDTQYF,TGCGCCAGCAGCTTGGTCGGGTCGGAAGATACGCAGTATTTT
15,TRBJ2-2,NA,TRBV7-2,NA,CASSPGVTNTGELFF,TGTGCCAGCAGCCCCGGGGTGACGAACACCGGGGAGCTGTTTTTT
15,TRBJ1-1,few,TRBV6-1,NA,CASSARGSGDTEAFF,TGTGCCAGCAGTGCCCGGGGATCGGGGGACACTGAAGCTTTCTTT
12,TRBJ1-1,NA,TRBV5-4,NA,CASSLAHTEAFF,TGTGCCAGCAGCTTGGCTCACACTGAAGCTTTCTTT
16,TRBJ1-2,few,TRBV23-1,NA,CASSQHNRVGVRIYTF,TGCGCCAGCAGTCAACACAACAGGGTGGGGGTCCGAATCTACACCTTC
14,TRBJ2-5,few,TRBV29-1,NA,CSVLIGGGPETQYF,TGCAGCGTTCTCATCGGGGGAGGACCAGAGACCCAGTACTTC
12,TRBJ2-1,NA,TRBV5-1,TRBD2,CASSVEREEKFF,TGCGCCAGCAGCGTCGAGCGGGAGGAGAAGTTCTTC
14,TRBJ2-5,NA,TRBV9,NA,CASSVDSGRETQYF,TGTGCCAGCAGCGTAGATTCTGGCAGGGAGACCCAGTACTTC
14,TRBJ2-5,NA,TRBV7-2,NA,CASSRGPGWKTQYF,TGTGCCAGCAGCCGTGGACCAGGGTGGAAGACCCAGTACTTC
15,TRBJ2-6,few,TRBV28,TRBD2,CASREAGVGANVLTF,TGTGCCAGCAGAGAGGCGGGAGTAGGGGCCAACGTCCTGACTTTC
17,TRBJ2-6,few,TRBV9,TRBD2,CASSPSSGSSGANVLTF,TGTGCCAGCAGCCCGTCTAGCGGGAGCTCTGGGGCCAACGTCCTGACTTTC
13,TRBJ2-7,few,TRBV18,NA,CASSPDSFYEQYF,TGTGCCAGCTCCCCGGACAGCTTCTACGAGCAGTACTTC
14,TRBJ2-3,few,TRBV18,TRBD1,CASSRGQEKDTQYF,TGTGCCAGCTCACGGGGACAGGAGAAAGATACGCAGTATTTT
15,TRBJ2-5,few,TRBV15,TRBD1,CATSIGQGARETQYF,TGTGCCACCAGCATAGGACAGGGGGCGAGAGAGACCCAGTACTTC
15,TRBJ1-2,many,TRBV18,NA,CASSPDASPGRGYTF,TGTGCCAGCTCACCAGACGCATCTCCGGGGAGAGGCTACACCTTC
12,TRBJ1-2,few,TRBV28,NA,CASKGAGYGYTF,TGTGCCAGCAAAGGGGCAGGGTACGGCTACACCTTC
16,TRBJ2-2,NA,TRBV11-3,NA,CASSPQGPPNTGELFF,TGTGCCAGCAGCCCCCAGGGTCCCCCGAACACCGGGGAGCTGTTTTTT
14,TRBJ2-1,NA,TRBV18,NA,CASSPELVSNEQFF,TGTGCCAGCTCCCCAGAGCTAGTCTCGAATGAGCAGTTCTTC
15,TRBJ1-2,NA,TRBV19,NA,CASSARTLRGRGYTF,TGTGCCAGTAGTGCTCGAACCCTACGCGGGCGCGGCTACACCTTC
14,TRBJ2-1,NA,TRBV4-2,TRBD2,CASSQRGTSNEQFF,TGTGCCAGCAGCCAAAGAGGGACTAGCAATGAGCAGTTCTTC